The 26 T cell receptor beta chains given below trace back to one sample, sequenced in a study of PD-1 blockade in classical Hodgkin lymphoma (dated by TCRdb to 2018 to 2021). The intended sense of this specimen's time point label: newly diagnosed, previously untreated cHL patient sample. Library method: the immunoSEQ multiplex PCR assay. Here the immuneACCESS table is served through TCRdb, limited to in-frame sequences with V and J called. Missing clones are a known gap in these copies; in checked studies unresolved V genes cover under half, and the rest lacks a known reason. Across this sample there are approximately 30,000 clones, with roughly 90% seen only once. Jointly, the top ten make up about 3.8% of the sample. Sample: peripheral blood mononuclear cells (PBMCs). These receptors were taken from a human donor with classical Hodgkin lymphoma.

The chain couples TRBV19 to TRBJ1-1; tentatively, D is TRBD1 (5 bases). Trimming pared 6 bases from V and 1 base from J, leaving 9 bases between. This CDR3 has 13 amino acids. Germline V lookup: CDR1 LNHDA, CDR2 SQIVND (reference sequence). The CDR3 DNA is TGTGCCAGTAGGGGACGGGGGAACACTGAAGCTTTCTTT. It yields the protein CASRGRGNTEAFF.

The J gene is TRBJ2-7, the V gene TRBV7-8, with D tentatively TRBD2 (6 bases). CDR3 length equals 20 residues. V was cut by 4 bases and J by 7 bases, with 35 bases left in between. Germline V gives CDR1 SGHVS, CDR2 FQNEAQ. The CDR3 reads CASSSSTSGRRGVLHREQYF. The CDR3 nucleotides read TGTGCCAGCAGCTCATCCACATCCGGGAGACGTGGGGTTTTGCATAGGGAGCAGTACTTC.

This rearrangement joins TRBV11-3 to TRBJ2-1; perhaps TRBD1 as D (5 bases). The CDR3 is made up of 13 amino acids. Trimming pared 1 base from V and 9 bases from J, leaving 10 bases between. Germline V gene sequence: CDR1 SGHNT, CDR2 YENEEA. In DNA, the CDR3 is TGTGCCAGCAGCTTAGGATACAGGAGTGAGCAGTTCTTC. It is translated as CASSLGYRSEQFF.

The chain links TRBV28 to TRBJ2-1; tentative D call: TRBD2 (5 bases). Germline CDR1 MDHEN, CDR2 SYDVKM. The CDR3 has 16 amino acids. V lost 5 bases and J 5 bases, leaving 19 bases between the germline ends. This CDR3 reads CASSPPELAFDNEQFF. The DNA of the CDR3 is TGTGCCAGCAGTCCCCCCGAATTAGCGTTCGACAATGAGCAGTTCTTC.

The chain couples TRBV28 to TRBJ1-4, with D perhaps TRBD1 (6 bases). The CDR3 loop spans 15 amino acids. The germline CDR1 and CDR2 sequences are MDHEN and SYDVKM. V lost 7 bases to trimming and J lost 8 bases, with 20 bases between them. The DNA for the CDR3 is TGTGCCAGCAAACCGGACATCAGGACAGACGAAAAACTGTTTTTT. This sequence encodes CASKPDIRTDEKLFF.

The rearrangement joins TRBV30 to TRBJ1-2, with D perhaps matching TRBD1 (6 bases). CDR3 length: 11 amino acids. The germline V gene encodes CDR1 GTSNPN and CDR2 SVGIG (reference sequence). Here the CDR3 reads CAAAGALGYTF. Written as DNA, the CDR3 is TGTGCTGCCGCGGGGGCGCTTGGCTACACCTTC.

This clone was seen once. This sequence joins TRBV19 and TRBJ1-1; D may be TRBD1 (5 bases). Germline V gene data show CDR1 as LNHDA and CDR2 as SQIVND (reference sequence). Trimming left V 7 bases short and J 2 bases short, with 26 bases between. CDR3 length equals 18 residues. In DNA, the CDR3 is TGTGCCAGTAAAGAGCCCCGGCCAGGGACTCTCCGAAACACTGAAGCTTTCTTT. Its translation is CASKEPRPGTLRNTEAFF.

This clone showed up just once. The rearrangement links TRBV5-5 to TRBJ2-2, with a weak D call TRBD1 (7 bases). The length of the CDR3 is 14 residues. Per the germline V gene, CDR1 is SGHKS and CDR2 is YYEKEE (reference sequence). The germline V and J ends were trimmed by 2 bases and 4 bases, with 9 bases remaining between them. The CDR3 loop is CASSFQGGTGELFF. CDR3 bases: TGTGCCAGCAGCTTCCAGGGGGGCACCGGGGAGCTGTTTTTT.

V and J are TRBV7-6 and TRBJ2-5, with D possibly TRBD2 on 6 matching bases. Trimming took off 8 bases at V and 0 bases at J, with 10 bases between the two ends. The CDR3 runs 13 residues. Germline V gives CDR1 SGHVS, CDR2 FNYEAQ. The CDR3 DNA follows: TGTGCCAGCGTCCGGGACTACCAAGAGACCCAGTACTTC. Protein sequence: CASVRDYQETQYF. Looking up the rest from reference TRBV7-6 and TRBJ2-5 gives the full variable domain: GAGVSQSPRYKVTKRGQDVALRCDPISGHVSLYWYRQALGQGPEFLTYFNYEAQQDKSGLPNDRFSAERPEGSISTLTIQRTEQRDSAMYRCASVRDYQETQYFGPGTRLLVL.

V usage is TRBV27 and J usage is TRBJ2-3; 11 nucleotides match TRBD2. The germline gives CDR1 MNHEY, CDR2 SMNVEV (reference sequence). This CDR3 is 18 amino acids long. The V segment lost 5 bases and the J segment 4 bases; nucleotides outside the gene matches: 14. This CDR3 is CASSLLTLLAGVADTQYF. The DNA for the CDR3 is TGTGCCAGCAGTCTACTTACCTTACTAGCGGGAGTGGCAGATACGCAGTATTTT.

The rearrangement uses TRBV2 and TRBJ2-5; D remains ambiguous. The CDR3 extends over 14 amino acids. CDR1 and CDR2 from the germline V gene are SNHLY and FYNNEI. V shed 0 bases and J shed 4 bases, with 9 bases lying between them. CDR3 DNA: TGTGCCAGCAGTGAAGCAAGTGCCAGAGAGACCCAGTACTTC. This encodes CASSEASARETQYF. Based on the CDR3 plus reference TRBV2 and TRBJ2-5, the full variable domain is EPEVTQTPSHQVTQMGQEVILRCVPISNHLYFYWYRQILGQKVEFLVSFYNNEISEKSEIFDDQFSVERPDGSNFTLKIRSTKLEDSAMYFCASSEASARETQYFGPGTRLLVL.

The gene calls are TRBV6-1 and TRBJ2-6, with D tentatively TRBD1 or TRBD2 (5 bases each). With 4 bases removed from V and 1 base from J, the gap between germline ends came to 14 bases. The CDR3 consists of 17 residues. Per germline, CDR1 MNHNS and CDR2 SASEGT. Here the CDR3 reads CASSAPRGPSGANVLTF. The CDR3 DNA reads as TGTGCCAGCAGTGCCCCCCGGGGACCTTCTGGGGCCAACGTCCTGACTTTC.

The DNA for the CDR3 is TGCAGCGTTGTGTTTGGTGAGAAGGGAAGTGAGCGTAGGAGCTCCTACAATGAGCAGTTCTTC. This sequence encodes CSVVFGEKGSERRSSYNEQFF. V gene TRBV29-1 combines with J gene TRBJ2-1; D gene unclear. Germline lookup yields CDR1 SQVTM and CDR2 ANQGSEA. V lost 4 bases, J lost 0 bases, and 31 bases lay in between. This CDR3 spans 21 amino acids.

The chain is built from TRBV14 and TRBJ1-2; the match to TRBD1 covers 7 bases. The trim removed 3 bases at V and 2 bases at J, leaving 3 bases unmatched. Germline V gene data show CDR1 as SGHDN and CDR2 as FVKESK. The CDR3 consists of 14 residues. CDR3 loop: CASSHGTANYGYTF. The DNA of the CDR3 is TGTGCCAGCAGCCATGGGACAGCAAACTATGGCTACACCTTC.

The chain uses TRBV19 and TRBJ1-5, with TRBD1 as a possible D gene (6 bases). Germline V CDR1 and CDR2: LNHDA, SQIVND (reference sequence). V lost 5 bases and J 4 bases, leaving 9 bases between the germline ends. The CDR3 loop spans 13 amino acids. The CDR3, as DNA: TGTGCCAGTAGTCCGGGGGCGAATCAGCCCCAGCATTTT. This gives the protein CASSPGANQPQHF.

The chain combines TRBV4-1 with TRBJ2-1, with TRBD1 matching over 7 bases. Trimming took 4 bases from V and 1 from J; bases not matched to a gene: 7. Germline V gives CDR1 MGHRA, CDR2 YSYEKL. This CDR3 is built from 16 residues. The CDR3 here is CASSPKLGQSYNEQFF. CDR3 sequence (DNA): TGCGCCAGCAGCCCAAAGCTGGGACAGTCCTACAATGAGCAGTTCTTC.

In this sample, this clone turned up once. This chain connects TRBV6-1 to TRBJ2-5; 10 bases align to TRBD2. The CDR3 has 15 residues. Germline lookup yields CDR1 MNHNS and CDR2 SASEGT. Trimming removed 2 bases from V and 5 bases from J; junction bases left unmatched: 5. CDR3 residues: CASSELAGGKETQYF. The CDR3 nucleotides are TGTGCCAGCAGTGAATTAGCGGGAGGCAAGGAGACCCAGTACTTC.

The chain recombines TRBV5-1 with TRBJ2-3; maybe TRBD2 (6 bases). The length of the CDR3 is 15 residues. Trimming pared 0 bases from V and 4 bases from J, leaving 12 bases between. Looked up from germline, CDR1 is SGHRS and CDR2 is YFSETQ. In nucleotides, the CDR3 is TGCGCCAGCAGCTTGGGGTATCGGGAGCCAGATACGCAGTATTTT. Its protein product is CASSLGYREPDTQYF.

The rearrangement uses TRBV7-2 and TRBJ2-5; TRBD2 matches at 10 bases. From germline, CDR1 is SGHTA and CDR2 FQGNSA. Trimming removed 6 bases from V and 3 bases from J; junction bases left unmatched: 4. The CDR3 totals 14 residues. CDR3 sequence: CASRVGLAKETQYF. In nucleotides, the CDR3 is TGTGCCAGCAGGGTGGGACTAGCGAAAGAGACCCAGTACTTC.

The chain has TRBV5-1 and TRBJ2-1, with 10 bases fitting TRBD2. This CDR3 is built from 16 residues. Germline assignment: CDR1 SGHRS and CDR2 YFSETQ. J was trimmed by 6 bases and V by 1 base; bases with no gene match: 7. The CDR3 region is CASSLTGTSAGNEQFF. The CDR3, as DNA: TGCGCCAGCAGCTTGACTGGGACTAGCGCGGGCAATGAGCAGTTCTTC.

This chain links TRBV5-1 with TRBJ1-5; the match to TRBD1 covers 10 bases. Germline-derived CDR1 and CDR2 are SGHRS and YFSETQ. J lost 4 bases, V lost 4 bases, and 8 bases had no gene match. The CDR3 extends over 16 amino acids. The CDR3 is CASSPTGQGVNQPQHF. For the CDR3, the DNA is TGCGCCAGCAGCCCCACAGGACAGGGGGTTAATCAGCCCCAGCATTTT.

The V gene is TRBV5-1, the J gene TRBJ2-3, with D possibly matching TRBD2 (5 bases). CDR3 length: 14 residues. Between the trimmed V and J ends, which lost 7 bases and 2 bases, there was a span of 14 bases. CDR1 is SGHRS, CDR2 YFSETQ, per germline. The CDR3 nucleotides read TGCGCCAGCTTCGCGGGCCCCCACACAGATACGCAGTATTTT. Translating it yields CASFAGPHTDTQYF.

The J gene is TRBJ1-4, the V gene TRBV15; 10 nucleotides match TRBD1. The CDR3 is 16 amino acids. Trimming took 6 bases from V and 1 from J; bases not matched to a gene: 5. Germline lookup yields CDR1 LNHNV and CDR2 YYDKDF (reference sequence). CDR3 region: CATRRDRGGTNEKLFF. The CDR3 DNA sequence: TGTGCCACCAGGCGGGACAGGGGAGGAACTAATGAAAAACTGTTTTTT.

The genes are TRBV7-2 and TRBJ2-5, with 9 nucleotides matching TRBD2. Germline loops: CDR1 SGHTA, CDR2 FQGNSA. Trimming removed 1 base from V and 5 bases from J; junction bases left unmatched: 5. The CDR3 has 15 residues. CDR3 region: CASSLGREGGETQYF. In DNA, the CDR3 is TGTGCCAGCAGCTTAGGGCGGGAGGGGGGGGAGACCCAGTACTTC.

This sequence joins TRBV19 and TRBJ1-5; D gene unclear. The germline V gene encodes CDR1 LNHDA and CDR2 SQIVND (reference sequence). CDR3 length: 13 amino acids. The V and J ends lost 0 bases and 10 bases respectively, with 10 bases between them. The chain's CDR3 is CASSIDRQLPQHF. CDR3 nucleotides: TGTGCCAGTAGTATAGACCGACAACTCCCCCAGCATTTT.

This clone was counted once. V and J are TRBV27 and TRBJ1-2, with TRBD1 as a possible D gene (5 bases). In germline, CDR1 is MNHEY, CDR2 SMNVEV (reference sequence). CDR3 length: 17 residues. Trimming took off 2 bases at V and 1 base at J, with 17 bases between the two ends. The DNA for the CDR3 is TGTGCCAGCAGTTTACACCTCGGGGCCGGGGGTAACTATGGCTACACCTTC. The encoded protein is CASSLHLGAGGNYGYTF.